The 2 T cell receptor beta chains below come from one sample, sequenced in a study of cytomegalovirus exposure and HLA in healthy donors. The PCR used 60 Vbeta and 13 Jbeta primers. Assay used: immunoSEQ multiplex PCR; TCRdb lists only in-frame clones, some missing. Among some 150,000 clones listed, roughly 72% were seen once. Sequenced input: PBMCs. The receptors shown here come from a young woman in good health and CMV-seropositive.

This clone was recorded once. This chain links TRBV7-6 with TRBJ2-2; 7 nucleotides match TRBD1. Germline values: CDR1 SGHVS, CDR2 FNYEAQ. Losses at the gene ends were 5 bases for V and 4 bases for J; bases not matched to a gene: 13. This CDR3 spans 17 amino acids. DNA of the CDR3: TGTGCCAGCAGCCAACAGATAGGGACAGTTACCACCGGGGAGCTGTTTTTT. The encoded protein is CASSQQIGTVTTGELFF. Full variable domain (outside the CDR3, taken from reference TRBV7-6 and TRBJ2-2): GAGVSQSPRYKVTKRGQDVALRCDPISGHVSLYWYRQALGQGPEFLTYFNYEAQQDKSGLPNDRFSAERPEGSISTLTIQRTEQRDSAMYRCASSQQIGTVTTGELFFGEGSRLTVL.

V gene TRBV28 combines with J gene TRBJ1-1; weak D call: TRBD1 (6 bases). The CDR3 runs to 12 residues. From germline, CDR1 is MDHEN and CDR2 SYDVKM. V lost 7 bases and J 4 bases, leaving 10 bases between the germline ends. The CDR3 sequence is CASTTGTTEAFF. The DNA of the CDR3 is TGTGCCAGCACAACAGGGACCACTGAAGCTTTCTTT.